This entry is about one T cell receptor beta chain. The antigen is undetermined. Produced via immunoSEQ multiplex PCR; TCRdb's table is partial and in-frame only. The sample holds some 480,000 clones, around 85% seen once. The treatment was: around 19 received Ad26.COV2.S at low or high dose, single or two shots; 5 received placebo; per-sample allocation not given. Specimens were obtained on day 63 following the first vaccine or placebo injection. The data stem from a study of Ad26.COV2.S vaccination and SARS-CoV-2 variants. Study information: Donor participated within the Ad26.COV2.S arm of the COV1001 trial. In the study, Ad26.COV2.S was injected intramuscularly once, or twice 56 days apart. Study-wide findings and caveats: Vaccinees and placebo recipients showed similar non-spike TCR breadth.

V dropped 4 bases and J dropped 8; count of bases not matched to a gene: 5. This CDR3 region has 15 residues. Sample: peripheral blood, taken in a trial of Ad26.COV2.S vaccine versus placebo. This clonotype was sampled from a person between 18 and 65 years old who received the Ad26.COV2.S COVID-19 vaccine or a placebo. V gene TRBV23-1 combines with J gene TRBJ2-1, with 13 bases aligning to TRBD2. TRBV23-1 is reported as an ORF; its role is uncertain. The CDR3 DNA reads TGCGCCAGCAGTCCACCAGGACTAGCGGGAGATGAGCAGTTCTTC. It translates to CASSPPGLAGDEQFF.